These T cell receptor beta chains were read from a single sample in a study of T-cell reconstitution after alpha-beta-depleted transplantation in children. MiXCR, run by TCRdb on the PCR reads, gives a single entry per CDR3 protein. The sample lists 200,000 to 250,000 distinct CDR3 sequences, about a tenth occurring once. The sequenced sample was PBMCs, obtained before TCRalphabeta/CD19-depleted stem cell transplant. Source of these receptors: a child less than two years old with acute myeloid leukemia, due to receive a stem cell transplant. The CDR3 runs from the conserved cysteine through the conserved F or W.

V: TRBV24-1
CDR3: CATSDLQTRNNEQFF

V: TRBV24-1
CDR3: CATSETGAGANVLTF

V: TRBV28
CDR3: CASSPTSGAQETQYF

V: TRBV11-3
CDR3: CASSPGLAWAGELFF

V: TRBV12-3/TRBV12-4
CDR3: CACSLAGGGQEPYNEQFF

V: TRBV24-1
CDR3: CATSVGQGTSGRTDTQYF

V: TRBV19
CDR3: CASSPRGEYLTNYGYTF

V: TRBV10-3
CDR3: CAISGSGTTSNTGELFF

V: TRBV7-9
CDR3: CASSLGGPPHQETQYF

V: TRBV20-1
CDR3: CSADPRSAEDTQYF

V: TRBV27
CDR3: CASSLNQYQPQHF

V: TRBV5-1
CDR3: CASSLQGNTGELFF

V: TRBV9
CDR3: CASSVGGFSQETQYF

V: TRBV7-2
CDR3: CASSLAGPGNQPQHF

V: TRBV5-1
CDR3: CASSKNADEQFF

V: TRBV7-2
CDR3: CASSLKRDPHEQYF

V: TRBV12-3/TRBV12-4
CDR3: CASSLAGEAYNEQFF

V: TRBV4-1
CDR3: CASSQDSPNTGELFF

V: TRBV5-5
CDR3: CASSAPGLASEQFF

V: TRBV5-1
CDR3: CASSFTAEETQYF

V: TRBV11-1
CDR3: CASSLRGDRGSSSYEQYF

V: TRBV20-1
CDR3: CSARGLAGINEQFF

V: TRBV20-1
CDR3: CSAQTSGSTDTQYF

V: TRBV2
CDR3: CAQQESEMYEQFF

V: TRBV7-2
CDR3: CASSFIVLNTEAFF

V: TRBV9
CDR3: CASSVDGYYGYTF

V: TRBV4-1
CDR3: CASSQARASGNTIYF

V: TRBV4-1
CDR3: CASSQEKAEGRAFF

V: TRBV20-1
CDR3: CSATSGFRGAKNIQYF

V: TRBV4-1
CDR3: CASREAGGPNKNGELFF